The 9 T cell receptor beta chains below come from one sample, sequenced in a study of Ad26.COV2.S vaccination and SARS-CoV-2 variants (dated by TCRdb to the early 2020s). Library method: the immunoSEQ multiplex PCR assay. Held by TCRdb, this immuneACCESS table contains in-frame sequences only and omits some clones. Under half of the omission traces to an unresolved V gene where checked; the cause of the rest is unknown. This sample gives roughly 270,000 clones in total; more than 70% of them show up just once. Over 2.5% of the sample rests with the top ten. The sample's treatment or condition label, in plain terms: some 20 received Ad26.COV2.S at low or high dose, single or two shots; 5 received placebo; per-sample allocation not given. Repertoires of vaccine and placebo recipients were sequenced from samples taken on day 63 after the first injection. The starting material was peripheral blood, obtained in a trial of Ad26.COV2.S vaccine versus placebo. These TCRs come from a person between 18 and 65 years old who received the Ad26.COV2.S COVID-19 vaccine or a placebo.

The chain recombines TRBV7-2 with TRBJ2-5; TRBD1 or TRBD2 may be the D gene (7 bases each). The CDR3 sequence is 15 residues long. V was pared by 2 bases and J by 1 base, with 11 bases between. Germline loops: CDR1 SGHTA, CDR2 FQGNSA. The CDR3 nucleotides are TGTGCCAGCAGCTTAATCAGGGGGGGCCAAGAGACCCAGTACTTC. It codes for CASSLIRGGQETQYF.

The CDR3 region is CASSLASGVSYEQYF. CDR3 bases: TGCGCCAGCAGCTTGGCGTCAGGGGTTAGCTACGAGCAGTACTTC. The V and J genes are TRBV5-1 and TRBJ2-7; possibly TRBD1 for D (6 bases). Germline V gene lookup returns CDR1 SGHRS and CDR2 YFSETQ. The CDR3 has 15 amino acids. V was cut by 0 bases and J by 3 bases, with 13 bases left in between.

This clone occurred a few times. Other DNA sequences in this specimen translate into the identical CDR3. The chain has TRBV5-4 and TRBJ2-7; D might be TRBD2 (5 bases). The CDR3 loop spans 13 amino acids. The germline V gene encodes CDR1 SGHNT and CDR2 YYREEE (reference sequence). With 0 bases removed from V and 6 bases from J, the gap between germline ends came to 10 bases. The CDR3 reads CASSLEPGSEQYF. The CDR3 DNA reads as TGTGCCAGCAGCTTGGAGCCGGGATCCGAGCAGTACTTC.

Written as DNA, the CDR3 is TGTGCCAGCAGCCAAGAAGGGACGGGGGGGACCAAAAACATTCAGTACTTC. It is translated as CASSQEGTGGTKNIQYF. The chain couples TRBV4-2 to TRBJ2-4; 8 positions match TRBD2. The CDR3 totals 17 residues. V lost 0 bases, J lost 2 bases, and 6 bases stayed unmatched. The germline CDR1 and CDR2 sequences are LGHNA and YNFKEQ.

The chain carries TRBV27 and TRBJ1-2; 7 nucleotides line up with TRBD1. The trim removed 4 bases at V and 5 bases at J, leaving 10 bases unmatched. CDR3 size: 15 residues. CDR1 and CDR2 from the germline V gene are MNHEY and SMNVEV (reference sequence). CDR3 sequence: CASSSSRGGTYGYTF. The CDR3 nucleotides are TGTGCCAGCAGTTCCTCCAGGGGGGGAACGTATGGCTACACCTTC.

This chain links TRBV12-3 or TRBV12-4 with TRBJ2-7, with TRBD2 identical over 12 bases. Trimming cost V 9 bases and J 1 base; bases outside gene matches: 1. This CDR3 comprises 13 residues. The CDR3 sequence is CASGTSGSYEQYF. Written as DNA, the CDR3 is TGTGCCAGTGGGACTAGCGGGTCCTACGAGCAGTACTTC.

The J gene is TRBJ1-1, the V gene TRBV27; 10 bases line up with TRBD1. V lost 6 bases and J lost 0; bases outside the gene matches: 7. The CDR3 sequence is 16 residues long. Germline V gene lookup returns CDR1 MNHEY and CDR2 SMNVEV (reference sequence). CDR3 in amino acids: CASRRDRGLLNTEAFF. The CDR3 nucleotides read TGTGCCAGCAGACGGGACAGGGGCCTTCTGAACACTGAAGCTTTCTTT.

This chain uses TRBV5-1 with TRBJ1-6; no firm D call. This CDR3 is built from 13 residues. The ends were cut back, 3 bases at V and 10 bases at J, with 11 bases in the middle. Looked up from germline, CDR1 is SGHRS and CDR2 is YFSETQ. The DNA for the CDR3 is TGCGCCAGCAGCTGGGATGGAATCTCACCCCTCCACTTT. Its translation is CASSWDGISPLHF.

CDR3 nucleotide sequence: TGTGCCAGTCGAATCCGGGGCGGGGAGCTGTTTTTT. This sequence encodes CASRIRGGELFF. V gene TRBV5-4 combines with J gene TRBJ2-2; perhaps TRBD2 as D (5 bases). Germline V gives CDR1 SGHNT, CDR2 YYREEE (reference sequence). This CDR3 has 12 residues. The V end lost 8 bases, the J end lost 7 bases, and 12 bases lay between the germline ends.